This entry lists 3 T cell receptor beta chains sequenced from one sample in a study of spatial heterogeneity in lung cancer. As for time point: sample taken at primary tumor resection. TCRdb reprocessed the 5' RACE reads via MiXCR and lists one record per CDR3 protein. Here the sample spans 75,000 or so distinct CDR3 sequences, approximately 8.1% being singletons. The sequencing here drew on PBMCs, taken at surgery. The source is a male donor with early-stage non-small cell lung cancer.

In its sample, this clonotype was seen many times. This sequence joins TRBV27 and TRBJ2-3, with TRBD2 as a possible D gene (6 bases). From germline, CDR1 is MNHEY and CDR2 SMNVEV (reference sequence). CDR3 length equals 18 residues. The V end lost 5 bases, the J end lost 0 bases, and 21 bases lay between the germline ends. CDR3 sequence: CASSPSYPGLLSTDTQYF. The CDR3 bases are TGTGCCAGCAGTCCCTCCTACCCGGGACTTTTGAGCACAGATACGCAGTATTTT.

V gene TRBV6-6 combines with J gene TRBJ2-2; 9 bases agree with TRBD1. V shed 4 bases and J 0 bases; nucleotides not matched to a gene: 6. The CDR3 runs to 17 residues. CDR1 is MNHNY and CDR2 is SVGAGI in the germline V gene (reference sequence). In DNA, the CDR3 is TGTGCCAGCAGTTCCCCCCGGACAGGGGCGAACACCGGGGAGCTGTTTTTT. Its translation is CASSSPRTGANTGELFF.

This clonotype occurred many times. V is TRBV27 and J is TRBJ2-1; a weak D match, TRBD2 (5 bases). This CDR3 is built from 12 residues. CDR1 is MNHEY, CDR2 SMNVEV, per germline (reference sequence). The ends were cut back, 6 bases at V and 6 bases at J, with 9 bases in the middle. CDR3 nucleotides: TGTGCCAGCAGGCGGGCAGGCAATGAGCAGTTCTTC. It is translated as CASRRAGNEQFF.